The entry below describes one T cell receptor beta chain. The record originates from a study of patients and donors after allogeneic stem cell transplantation. TCRdb recomputed calls from the RT-PCR reads with MiXCR, one row per CDR3 protein. The sample has 160,000 or so distinct CDR3 sequences; 20% to 25% are singletons. Germline CDR1 SGHDT, CDR2 YYEEEE. The CDR3 consists of 17 residues. After removal of 5 bases from V and 2 bases from J, the junction contained 10 bases not matched to a gene. The sequence was obtained from a human donor who was either an allogeneic HSCT recipient or a stem cell or donor lymphocyte infusion donor (not recorded which). It is not recorded whose cells these are; they may come from a transplant donor. The chain joins TRBV5-6 to TRBJ1-1; 12 nucleotides line up with TRBD1. Sequenced input: blood, either unsorted or a sorted T cell fraction (not recorded which). The CDR3 DNA reads as TGTGCCAGCAGAACTTACCGGGACAGGGGGCGTAACACTGAAGCTTTCTTT. Its translation: CASRTYRDRGRNTEAFF.